Presented here are 22 T cell receptor beta chains from one specimen sequenced in a study of blood T cell repertoires in COVID-19 (TCRdb year 2020). Library preparation used the immunoSEQ multiplex PCR assay. TCRdb stores this immuneACCESS table with in-frame sequences only. Part of the clones is absent; in the studies checked, under half of the shortfall reflects unresolved V genes, and no reason is known for the rest. The sample has some 120,000 clones on record, about 74% of them singletons. Jointly, the top ten make up roughly 7.9% of the sample. Sample: peripheral blood. The receptor set was obtained from a human donor in a cohort sampled during active COVID-19.

This clone was observed once. This chain uses TRBV10-1 with TRBJ2-3; 10 nucleotides align to TRBD1. V shed 4 bases and J 4 bases; nucleotides not matched to a gene: 8. Per the germline V gene, CDR1 is WNHNN and CDR2 is SYGVQD (reference sequence). This CDR3 contains 16 residues. In DNA form, the CDR3 reads TGCGCCAGCAGTGCAAACCCCGGGACAGGGGCAGATACGCAGTATTTT. It codes for CASSANPGTGADTQYF.

The chain has TRBV7-2 and TRBJ2-7, with 9 bases that match TRBD2. The CDR3 totals 18 residues. Germline-derived CDR1 and CDR2 are SGHTA and FQGNSA. V shed 0 bases, J shed 2 bases, and the junction held 11 bases outside the gene matches. The CDR3 loop reads CASSLAPPGLARAYEQYF. Written as DNA, the CDR3 is TGTGCCAGCAGCTTAGCACCCCCTGGACTAGCGCGGGCCTACGAGCAGTACTTC.

This chain uses TRBV7-9 with TRBJ1-1; TRBD1 aligns across 9 bases. This CDR3 contains 15 residues. Germline V lookup: CDR1 SEHNR, CDR2 FQNEAQ (reference sequence). V lost 6 bases, J lost 0 bases, and 5 bases stayed unmatched. The CDR3 sequence: CASRSGTGLNTEAFF. The CDR3, as DNA: TGTGCCAGCAGGTCCGGGACAGGGCTGAACACTGAAGCTTTCTTT.

The chain uses TRBV5-1 and TRBJ2-7, with 8 bases lining up with TRBD2. Germline values: CDR1 SGHRS, CDR2 YFSETQ. This CDR3 is built from 16 residues. The junction had 6 bases not matched to a gene; V was cut back by 1 base and J by 0 bases. This CDR3 reads CASSLFPGGDSYEQYF. The CDR3 DNA reads TGCGCCAGCAGCTTGTTCCCGGGAGGGGACTCCTACGAGCAGTACTTC.

V and J are TRBV27 and TRBJ2-7; 8 nucleotides align to TRBD2. The CDR3 sequence is 12 residues long. Trimming took 5 bases from V and 5 from J; bases not matched to a gene: 2. Germline CDR1 and CDR2: MNHEY and SMNVEV (reference sequence). The CDR3 sequence is CASSAGGHEQYF. CDR3 coding DNA: TGTGCCAGCAGTGCGGGGGGCCACGAGCAGTACTTC.

The V gene is TRBV5-4, the J gene TRBJ1-5, with unresolved D. The germline gives CDR1 SGHNT, CDR2 YYREEE (reference sequence). The CDR3 covers 15 residues. Trimming removed 1 base from V and 2 bases from J, with 10 bases in between. This CDR3 is CASSLNGVGNQPQHF. The CDR3 nucleotides read TGTGCCAGCAGCTTGAACGGGGTGGGCAATCAGCCCCAGCATTTT.

The V and J genes are TRBV21-1 and TRBJ2-7; TRBD1 is taken as the D call from the table, unchecked against the DNA. TRBV21-1 is a known pseudogene. The CDR3 extends over 15 amino acids. The CDR3 DNA follows: TGTGCCAGCAGCAAAGCGCCAGGCGACATCTACGAGCAGTACTTC. As protein: CASSKAPGDIYEQYF.

The chain links TRBV11-3 to TRBJ2-7; D is possibly TRBD2 (5 bases). The CDR3 sequence is 15 residues long. Per germline, CDR1 SGHNT and CDR2 YENEEA. Trimming removed 4 bases at V and 6 bases at J, with 19 bases between. CDR3 in DNA: TGTGCCAGCAGCTCAGACCGAGGGTACGAATCCGAGCAGTACTTC. Its translation: CASSSDRGYESEQYF.

The J gene is TRBJ1-1, the V gene TRBV5-4; D is possibly TRBD1 (5 bases). CDR1 and CDR2 (germline): SGHNT, YYREEE (reference sequence). V was shortened by 5 bases and J by 3 bases, with 14 bases between the two germline ends. The CDR3 runs to 14 residues. This CDR3 reads CASRPRGRDTEAFF. DNA of the CDR3: TGTGCCAGCAGACCCCGGGGGAGGGACACTGAAGCTTTCTTT.

V and J are TRBV7-9 and TRBJ1-4, with 7 positions matching TRBD1. Germline trimming cut 4 bases from V and 8 bases from J; bases unmatched to any gene: 13. CDR1 and CDR2 from the germline V gene are SEHNR and FQNEAQ (reference sequence). The CDR3 runs 16 residues. DNA for the CDR3: TGTGCCAGCAGCTCCCTGGGTCAGGGGGGAAGGGAAAAACTGTTTTTT. Translation: CASSSLGQGGREKLFF.

The chain links TRBV5-6 to TRBJ1-4, with 9 bases lining up with TRBD1. CDR3 length: 15 residues. The V and J ends lost 4 bases and 6 bases, in that order; junction bases with no gene match: 7. Per germline, CDR1 SGHDT and CDR2 YYEEEE. The CDR3 here is CASSLLTGGHEKLFF. CDR3 DNA sequence: TGTGCCAGCAGCCTCCTAACAGGGGGCCATGAAAAACTGTTTTTT.

The chain employs TRBV7-2 and TRBJ2-1; 13 bases are shared with TRBD2. The V gene end was trimmed by 3 bases and the J gene end by 5 bases; junction bases not matched to a gene: 7. Germline CDR1 SGHTA, CDR2 FQGNSA. The CDR3 consists of 17 residues. CDR3 in DNA: TGTGCCAGCAGCTTGTGGGCACTAGCGGGGGGGCACAATGAGCAGTTCTTC. It is translated as CASSLWALAGGHNEQFF.

This clone turned up a few times. This sequence joins TRBV19 and TRBJ1-1, with D perhaps TRBD1 (6 bases). CDR1 is LNHDA, CDR2 SQIVND, per germline (reference sequence). The ends were cut back, 3 bases at V and 2 bases at J, with 13 bases in the middle. The CDR3 extends over 15 amino acids. CDR3 loop: CASSIYGGANTEAFF. CDR3 DNA sequence: TGTGCCAGTAGTATTTACGGGGGGGCCAACACTGAAGCTTTCTTT.

The chain links TRBV21-1 to TRBJ1-1; the table's D call, TRBD1, has no DNA check behind it. TRBV21-1 is a pseudogene segment. The CDR3 is 16 residues long. The CDR3: CASSTPSDPAGTEAFF. CDR3 DNA: TGTGCCAGCAGCACTCCATCAGACCCGGCAGGCACTGAAGCTTTCTTT.

This clone was seen a few times. This chain joins TRBV13 and TRBJ2-7; D may be TRBD2 (6 bases). Between the trimmed V and J ends, which lost 7 bases and 0 bases, there was a span of 16 bases. The CDR3 is 15 amino acids. Germline V gene data show CDR1 as PRHDT and CDR2 as FYEKMQ (reference sequence). The CDR3 region is CASKSWEESSYEQYF. CDR3 sequence (DNA): TGTGCCAGCAAATCCTGGGAGGAGAGCTCCTACGAGCAGTACTTC.

The chain recombines TRBV10-3 with TRBJ2-5; a weak D match, TRBD1 (5 bases). This CDR3 has 17 amino acids. Trimming shortened V by 1 base and J by 5 bases, and 20 bases separated the two germline ends. The germline V gene has CDR1 ENHRY and CDR2 SYGVKD. CDR3 nucleotide sequence: TGTGCCATCAGTGAGTGGCCAACTATTGGGGCCGGGGAGACCCAGTACTTC. Translating gives CAISEWPTIGAGETQYF.

CDR3 residues: CASSQEGLAYEQYF. For the CDR3, the DNA is TGCGCCAGCAGCCAAGAAGGACTAGCGTACGAGCAGTACTTC. The chain uses TRBV4-1 and TRBJ2-7; TRBD2 matches at 9 bases. CDR3 length equals 14 residues. Looked up from germline, CDR1 is MGHRA and CDR2 is YSYEKL. The V and J ends lost 0 bases and 4 bases, in that order; junction bases with no gene match: 1.

A word on this clone: This specimen includes other DNA sequences encoding the same CDR3. The CDR3 here is CASSLRDSYYEQYF. The CDR3 nucleotides read TGTGCCAGCAGTCTGCGGGACAGTTACTACGAGCAGTACTTC. The chain joins TRBV28 to TRBJ2-7, with D possibly matching TRBD1 (7 bases). CDR3 length: 14 residues. Trimming left V 5 bases short and J 3 bases short, with 14 bases between. CDR1 MDHEN and CDR2 SYDVKM come from the germline V gene.

The gene calls are TRBV19 and TRBJ2-7; 8 bases map to TRBD1. The CDR3 sequence is 16 residues long. V lost 6 bases to trimming and J lost 0 bases; unmatched junction nucleotides: 10. CDR1 LNHDA and CDR2 SQIVND come from the germline V gene (reference sequence). The CDR3 DNA reads TGTGCCAGTAGACCTTCGCGGGACAGGAGCTCCTACGAGCAGTACTTC. This sequence encodes CASRPSRDRSSYEQYF.

V usage is TRBV27 and J usage is TRBJ1-2, with D possibly TRBD1 on 6 matching bases. The germline V and J ends were trimmed by 7 bases and 3 bases, with 15 bases remaining between them. Germline values: CDR1 MNHEY, CDR2 SMNVEV (reference sequence). The CDR3 covers 14 residues. This CDR3 reads CASKPAGGHYGYTF. DNA for the CDR3: TGTGCCAGCAAACCCGCGGGGGGGCACTATGGCTACACCTTC.

V gene TRBV2 combines with J gene TRBJ2-2; D not resolved. Trimming cost V 6 bases and J 4 bases, with 15 bases left between them. Germline-derived CDR1 and CDR2 are SNHLY and FYNNEI. The CDR3 has 15 amino acids. The chain's CDR3 is CASRIDTPSTGELFF. The CDR3 bases are TGTGCCAGCAGGATCGACACCCCAAGCACCGGGGAGCTGTTTTTT.

This clone has just a few counts. The gene calls are TRBV2 and TRBJ1-2; D remains unclear. This CDR3 spans 10 amino acids. Looked up from germline, CDR1 is SNHLY and CDR2 is FYNNEI. V was cut by 5 bases and J by 8 bases, with 6 bases left in between. The CDR3 is CASSTQGYTF. The DNA of the CDR3 is TGTGCCAGCAGTACCCAGGGCTACACCTTC.